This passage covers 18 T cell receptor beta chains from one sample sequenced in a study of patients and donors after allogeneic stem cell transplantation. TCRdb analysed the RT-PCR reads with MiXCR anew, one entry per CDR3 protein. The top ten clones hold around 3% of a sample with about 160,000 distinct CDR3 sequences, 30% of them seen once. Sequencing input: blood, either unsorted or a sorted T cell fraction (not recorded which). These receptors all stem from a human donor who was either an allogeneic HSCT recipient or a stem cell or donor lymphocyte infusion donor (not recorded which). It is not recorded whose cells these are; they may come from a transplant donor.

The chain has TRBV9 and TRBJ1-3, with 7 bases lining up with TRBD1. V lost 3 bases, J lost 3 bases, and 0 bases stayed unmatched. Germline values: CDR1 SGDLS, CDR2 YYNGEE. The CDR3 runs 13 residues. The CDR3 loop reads CASSDRGGNTIYF. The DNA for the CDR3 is TGTGCCAGCAGCGACAGGGGTGGAAACACCATATATTTT.

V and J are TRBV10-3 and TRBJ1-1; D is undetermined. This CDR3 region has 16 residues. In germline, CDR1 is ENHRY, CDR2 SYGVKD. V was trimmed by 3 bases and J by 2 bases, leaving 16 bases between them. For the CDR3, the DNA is TGTGCCATCAGTGACCCGCTGACCGTGGGAAACACTGAAGCTTTCTTT. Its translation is CAISDPLTVGNTEAFF.

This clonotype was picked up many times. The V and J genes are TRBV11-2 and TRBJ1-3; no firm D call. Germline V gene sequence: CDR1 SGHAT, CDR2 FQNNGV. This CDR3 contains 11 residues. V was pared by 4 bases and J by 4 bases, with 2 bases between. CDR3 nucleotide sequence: TGTGCCAGCAGCTCGGGAAACACCATATATTTT. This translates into CASSSGNTIYF. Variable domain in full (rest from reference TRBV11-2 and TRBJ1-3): EAGVAQSPRYKIIEKRQSVAFWCNPISGHATLYWYQQILGQGPKLLIQFQNNGVVDDSQLPKDRFSAERLKGVDSTLKIQPAKLEDSAVYLCASSSGNTIYFGEGSWLTVV.

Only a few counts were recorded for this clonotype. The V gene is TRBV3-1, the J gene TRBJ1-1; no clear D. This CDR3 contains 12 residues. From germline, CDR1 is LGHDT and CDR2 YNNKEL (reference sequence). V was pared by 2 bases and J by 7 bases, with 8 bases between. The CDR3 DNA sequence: TGTGCCAGCAGCCAAAGGTCAGGTGAAGCTTTCTTT. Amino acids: CASSQRSGEAFF.

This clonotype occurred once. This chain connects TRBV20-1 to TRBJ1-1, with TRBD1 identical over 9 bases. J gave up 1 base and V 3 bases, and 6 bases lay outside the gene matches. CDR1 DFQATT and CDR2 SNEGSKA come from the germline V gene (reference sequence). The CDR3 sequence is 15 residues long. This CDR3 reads CSARAGTGTNTEAFF. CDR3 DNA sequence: TGCAGTGCTAGGGCCGGGACAGGGACGAACACTGAAGCTTTCTTT.

CDR3 loop: CASSYSISASYEQYF. The CDR3 DNA follows: TGTGCCAGCAGTTACTCAATTAGCGCCTCCTACGAGCAGTACTTC. The chain uses TRBV6-5 and TRBJ2-7; D is perhaps TRBD2 (5 bases). CDR3 size: 15 residues. Germline loops: CDR1 MNHEY, CDR2 SVGAGI. V gave up 0 bases and J gave up 0 bases, with 9 bases separating them.

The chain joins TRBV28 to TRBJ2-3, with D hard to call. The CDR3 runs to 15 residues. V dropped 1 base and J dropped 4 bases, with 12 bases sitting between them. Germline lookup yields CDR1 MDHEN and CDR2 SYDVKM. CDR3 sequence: CASSLSIAGADTQYF. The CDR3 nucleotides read TGTGCCAGCAGTTTATCCATAGCCGGCGCAGATACGCAGTATTTT.

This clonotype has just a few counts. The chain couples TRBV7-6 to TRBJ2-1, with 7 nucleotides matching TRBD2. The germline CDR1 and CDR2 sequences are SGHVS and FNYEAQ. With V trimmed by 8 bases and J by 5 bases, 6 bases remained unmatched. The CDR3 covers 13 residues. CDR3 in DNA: TGTGCCAGCCGGGACTATCTCAACAATGAGCAGTTCTTC. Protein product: CASRDYLNNEQFF.

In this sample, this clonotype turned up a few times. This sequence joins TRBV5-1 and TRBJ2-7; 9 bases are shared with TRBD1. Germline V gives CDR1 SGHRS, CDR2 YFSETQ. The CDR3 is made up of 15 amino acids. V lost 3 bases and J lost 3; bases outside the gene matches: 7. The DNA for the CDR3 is TGCGCCAGCAGCTGGGCGGGGACAGGGATCTACGAGCAGTACTTC. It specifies CASSWAGTGIYEQYF.

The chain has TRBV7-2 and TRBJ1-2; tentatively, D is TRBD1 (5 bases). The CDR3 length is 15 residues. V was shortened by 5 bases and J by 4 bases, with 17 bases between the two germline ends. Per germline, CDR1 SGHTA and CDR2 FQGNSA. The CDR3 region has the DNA TGTGCCAGCAGCCCAGGGCCGGGGTACCGCTATGGCTACACCTTC. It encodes CASSPGPGYRYGYTF. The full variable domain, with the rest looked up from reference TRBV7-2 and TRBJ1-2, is GAGVSQSPSNKVTEKGKDVELRCDPISGHTALYWYRQSLGQGLEFLIYFQGNSAPDKSGLPSDRFSAERTGGSVSTLTIQRTQQEDSAVYLCASSPGPGYRYGYTFGSGTRLTVV.

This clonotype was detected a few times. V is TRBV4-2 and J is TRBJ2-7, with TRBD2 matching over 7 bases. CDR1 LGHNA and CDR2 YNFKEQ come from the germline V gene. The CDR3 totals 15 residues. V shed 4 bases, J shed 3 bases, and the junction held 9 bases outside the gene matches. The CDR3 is CASSRSRLAGYEQYF. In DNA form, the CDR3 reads TGTGCCAGCAGCCGTAGTCGACTAGCAGGCTACGAGCAGTACTTC.

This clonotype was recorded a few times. The CDR3 sequence is CASSQAFGASGHEQYF. In DNA, the CDR3 is TGTGCCAGCAGCCAAGCTTTCGGGGCTAGCGGCCACGAGCAGTACTTC. The chain recombines TRBV3-1 with TRBJ2-7; 7 bases match TRBD2. V was clipped by 1 base and J by 5 bases; unmatched bases: 11. The CDR3 is 16 residues long. Germline V gives CDR1 LGHDT, CDR2 YNNKEL (reference sequence).

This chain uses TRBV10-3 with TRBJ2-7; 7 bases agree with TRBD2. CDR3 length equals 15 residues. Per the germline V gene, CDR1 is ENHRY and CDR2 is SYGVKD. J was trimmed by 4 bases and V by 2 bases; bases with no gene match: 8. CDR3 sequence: CAISEGGLGAYEQYF. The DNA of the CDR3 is TGTGCCATCAGTGAGGGCGGACTAGGAGCTTACGAGCAGTACTTC.

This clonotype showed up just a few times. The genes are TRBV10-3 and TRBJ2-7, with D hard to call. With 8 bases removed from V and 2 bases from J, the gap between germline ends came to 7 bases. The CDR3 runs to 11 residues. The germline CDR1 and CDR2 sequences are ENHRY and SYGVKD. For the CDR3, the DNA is TGTGCCATCGGGTTCACCTACGAGCAGTACTTC. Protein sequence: CAIGFTYEQYF.

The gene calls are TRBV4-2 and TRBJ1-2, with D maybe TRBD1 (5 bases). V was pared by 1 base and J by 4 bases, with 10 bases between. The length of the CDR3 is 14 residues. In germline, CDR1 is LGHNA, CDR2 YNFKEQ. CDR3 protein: CASSQGGVGYGYTF. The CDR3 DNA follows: TGTGCCAGCAGCCAAGGGGGGGTAGGCTATGGCTACACCTTC.

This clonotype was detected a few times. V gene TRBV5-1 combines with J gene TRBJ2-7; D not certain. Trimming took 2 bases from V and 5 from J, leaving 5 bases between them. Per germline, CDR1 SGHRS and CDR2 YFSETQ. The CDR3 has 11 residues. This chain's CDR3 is CASSFRHEQYF. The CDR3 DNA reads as TGCGCCAGCAGCTTTAGACACGAGCAGTACTTC.

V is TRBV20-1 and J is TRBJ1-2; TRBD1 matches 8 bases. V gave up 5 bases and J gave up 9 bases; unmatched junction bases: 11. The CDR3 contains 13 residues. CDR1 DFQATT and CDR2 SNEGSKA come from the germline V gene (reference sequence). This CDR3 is CSAGGGQAYRYTF. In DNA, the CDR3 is TGCAGTGCTGGGGGGGGACAGGCTTACCGCTACACCTTC.

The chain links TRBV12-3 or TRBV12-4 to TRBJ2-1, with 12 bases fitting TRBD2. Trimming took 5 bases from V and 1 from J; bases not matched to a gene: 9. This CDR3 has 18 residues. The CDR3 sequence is CASSLLGLAGVSYNEQFF. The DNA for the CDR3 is TGTGCCAGCAGTCTACTGGGACTAGCGGGCGTATCCTACAATGAGCAGTTCTTC.